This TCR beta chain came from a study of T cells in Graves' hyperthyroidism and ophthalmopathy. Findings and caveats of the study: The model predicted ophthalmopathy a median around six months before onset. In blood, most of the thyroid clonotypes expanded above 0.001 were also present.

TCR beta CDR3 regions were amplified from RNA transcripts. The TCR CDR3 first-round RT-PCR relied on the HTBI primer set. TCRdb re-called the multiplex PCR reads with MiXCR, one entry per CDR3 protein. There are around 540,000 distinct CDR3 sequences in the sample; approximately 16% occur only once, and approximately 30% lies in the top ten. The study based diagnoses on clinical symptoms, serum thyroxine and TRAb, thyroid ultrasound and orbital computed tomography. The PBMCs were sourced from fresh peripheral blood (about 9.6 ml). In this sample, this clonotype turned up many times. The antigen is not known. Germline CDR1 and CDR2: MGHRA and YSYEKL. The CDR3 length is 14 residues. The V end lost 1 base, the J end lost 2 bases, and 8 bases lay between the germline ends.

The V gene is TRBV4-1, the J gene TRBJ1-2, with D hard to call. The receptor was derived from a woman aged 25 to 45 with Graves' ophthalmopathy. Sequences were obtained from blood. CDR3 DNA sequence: TGCGCCAGCAGCCAAGTACTACAGAACTATGGCTACACCTTC. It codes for CASSQVLQNYGYTF.